The clone carrying this TCR beta chain was seen a single time. The data stem from a study of CD8 T cells in Susac syndrome. Across the whole study: Blood was drawn from patients with Susac syndrome. At that point, they were therapy-naive, on corticosteroids, or on intravenous immunoglobulin alone.

About 0.5 to 1 ug RNA was reverse transcribed with random hexamers. One entry per CDR3 protein results from TCRdb running MiXCR on the immunoSEQ multiplex PCR reads. The sample lists 95,000 to 150,000 distinct CDR3 sequences; about 93% were seen once. V trimming: 5 bases; J trimming: 5 bases; junction bases outside the gene matches: 11. Germline V CDR1 and CDR2: PRHDT, FYEKMQ (reference sequence). The CDR3 sequence is 17 residues long. This TCR was sampled from a human donor with Susac syndrome. This chain joins TRBV13 and TRBJ2-5; 13 bases match TRBD2. The sample was CD8+ T cells from PBMCs. The CDR3 loop reads CASSAWKLAGGPETQYF. The CDR3 DNA reads as TGTGCCAGCAGCGCTTGGAAACTAGCGGGGGGGCCGGAGACCCAGTACTTC.